A selection of T cell receptor beta chains follows, all from one sample in a study of OX40 agonist ivuxolimab in advanced cancers. Libraries were prepared by immunoSEQ multiplex PCR; TCRdb keeps only in-frame clonotypes and omits some of them. Of more than 15,000 clones in the sample, just under 85% were seen once. The material sequenced was CD4+ or CD8+ T cells sorted from blood, taken in a trial of the OX40 agonist ivuxolimab. The origin of the receptors is an adult with an advanced solid tumor such as melanoma, head and neck, liver or kidney cancer. The CDR3 runs from the conserved cysteine through the conserved F or W. D genes are given only for firm matches. Size is omitted from some rows. Given values are once, few, many or a class for expanded clones.

D: -
J: TRBJ2-1
V: TRBV11-2
size: -
CDR3: CASSLDPSTYNEQFF
DNA: TGTGCCAGCAGCTTAGATCCTAGTACCTACAATGAGCAGTTCTTC

D: -
J: TRBJ1-1
V: TRBV4-3
size: once
CDR3: CASSQDRQSGAHTEAFF
DNA: TGCGCCAGCAGCCAAGATCGGCAGTCGGGGGCCCACACTGAAGCTTTCTTT

D: -
J: TRBJ2-2
V: TRBV9
size: -
CDR3: CASSVVAGELFF
DNA: TGTGCCAGCAGCGTAGTTGCCGGGGAGCTGTTTTTT

D: -
J: TRBJ1-2
V: TRBV25-1
size: -
CDR3: CASTSSTGSYGYTF
DNA: TGTGCCAGCACCTCCAGTACAGGGTCATATGGCTACACCTTC

D: -
J: TRBJ2-7
V: TRBV27
size: -
CDR3: CASSPIISGYEQYF
DNA: TGTGCCAGCAGCCCGATTATCTCGGGGTACGAGCAGTACTTC

D: TRBD1
J: TRBJ2-7
V: TRBV19
size: -
CDR3: CASSPGGYEQYF
DNA: TGTGCCAGTAGTCCAGGGGGTTACGAGCAGTACTTC

D: -
J: TRBJ2-7
V: TRBV27
size: -
CDR3: CASSLSQGTYEQYF
DNA: TGTGCCAGCAGTTTATCTCAGGGAACCTACGAGCAGTACTTC

D: TRBD2
J: TRBJ2-1
V: TRBV4-1
size: -
CDR3: CASSKLAGVDNEQFF
DNA: TGCGCCAGCAGCAAACTAGCGGGAGTCGACAATGAGCAGTTCTTC

D: -
J: TRBJ2-7
V: TRBV7-9
size: -
CDR3: CASSSPNYEQYF
DNA: TGTGCCAGCAGCTCCCCTAACTACGAGCAGTACTTC

D: -
J: TRBJ2-2
V: TRBV6-6
size: -
CDR3: CASSPWGGSDTGELFF
DNA: TGTGCCAGCAGTCCCTGGGGGGGCTCGGACACCGGGGAGCTGTTTTTT

D: -
J: TRBJ1-4
V: TRBV29-1
size: -
CDR3: CSVGGRENEKLFF
DNA: TGCAGCGTTGGAGGGAGGGAGAATGAAAAACTGTTTTTT

D: -
J: TRBJ1-6
V: TRBV27
size: -
CDR3: CASRGADNSPLHF
DNA: TGTGCCAGCAGGGGGGCAGATAATTCACCCCTCCACTTT

D: -
J: TRBJ2-7
V: TRBV5-4
size: -
CDR3: CASSLGGMGEQYF
DNA: TGTGCCAGCAGCCTAGGGGGGATGGGAGAGCAGTACTTC

D: -
J: TRBJ2-3
V: TRBV19
size: -
CDR3: CASNHRGTDTQYF
DNA: TGTGCCAGTAATCACAGGGGCACAGATACGCAGTATTTT